The text below deals with one T cell receptor (beta chain). V was pared by 2 bases and J by 3 bases, with 3 bases of the junction left unmatched. The CDR3 is 14 amino acids. CDR1 and CDR2 from the germline V gene are SGDLS and YYNGEE. This entry comes from a study of neoadjuvant anti-PD-1 for oral cavity cancer. Patients had newly diagnosed, untreated stage II-IVA oral cavity squamous cell carcinoma. Assay used: immunoSEQ multiplex PCR; TCRdb lists only in-frame clones, some missing. Among about 7,000 clones listed, more than 70% were seen once. This sample comprised PBMCs, obtained before nivolumab (anti-PD-1) treatment. The clonotype originates from a person aged 35 to 85 with oral cavity squamous cell carcinoma. V gene TRBV9 combines with J gene TRBJ2-3; 7 bases map to TRBD2. CDR3 protein: CASSVRGGTDTQYF. DNA of the CDR3: TGTGCCAGCAGCGTTAGGGGAGGGACAGATACGCAGTATTTT.